A selection of T cell receptor beta chains follows, all from one sample in a study of T cell changes during pregnancy in multiple sclerosis. The table came from immunoSEQ multiplex PCR; TCRdb's copy has only in-frame clones and leaves some out. The repertoire holds 90,000 or so clones, with 80% to 95% as singletons. This sample comprised peripheral blood, obtained in the first trimester of pregnancy. The receptors here all came from a female donor in good health, enrolled as a control in a pregnancy study. The CDR3 runs from the conserved cysteine through the conserved F or W. The D gene is left open where the match is weak. The size field is filled for only some rows; it gives once, few, many or a size class.

TRBV27	TRBD1	TRBJ1-1	NA	TGTGCCAGCAGTTCCCTACGGACAGGGGGTGGAGGCACTGAAGCTTTCTTT	CASSSLRTGGGGTEAFF
TRBV4-3	TRBD1	TRBJ1-2	NA	TGCGCCAGCAGCCAAGGAGAGACAGGGGTCTATGGCTACACCTTC	CASSQGETGVYGYTF
TRBV18	TRBD1	TRBJ1-4	NA	TGTGCCAGCTCACCAACCACAGGGGGGACTAATGAAAAACTGTTTTTT	CASSPTTGGTNEKLFF
TRBV5-8	NA	TRBJ1-6	NA	TGTGCCAGCAGCTTCGAGAGGGCTCGGGCCGTTAATTCACCCCTCCACTTT	CASSFERARAVNSPLHF
TRBV10-3	TRBD2	TRBJ2-1	NA	TGTGCCATCAGAAAATACTGCCTAGCGGGGGGGTGTGAGCAGTTCTTC	CAIRKYCLAGGCEQFF
TRBV2	TRBD1	TRBJ1-2	NA	TGTGCCAGCATCCGACAGGGGGCGTCGGGTGGCTACACCTTC	CASIRQGASGGYTF
TRBV19	TRBD2	TRBJ2-2	NA	TGTGCCAGTAGGAGGGGACTAGTCGGAAACCGGGAGCTGTTTTTT	CASRRGLVGNRELFF
TRBV5-4	TRBD1	TRBJ1-2	NA	TGTGCCAGCAGGCAGGGGACAGGGATTGGGGGCTACACCTTC	CASRQGTGIGGYTF
TRBV7-8	TRBD1	TRBJ1-2	NA	TGTGCCAGCAGCCTCAGACAGGGTCGGGGCTATGGCTACACCTTC	CASSLRQGRGYGYTF
TRBV25-1	NA	TRBJ2-3	NA	TGTGCCAGCAGTGTACAGGGCTGGGCAGATACGCAGTATTTT	CASSVQGWADTQYF
TRBV2	TRBD2	TRBJ2-3	NA	TGTGCCAGCAGTCCAAGGACTAGCGGGGCCACAGATACGCAGTATTTT	CASSPRTSGATDTQYF
TRBV4-1	NA	TRBJ1-2	NA	TGCGCCAGCAGCCAAGATCGACAGTTCAACTATGGCTACACCTTC	CASSQDRQFNYGYTF
TRBV5-5	NA	TRBJ2-7	NA	TGTGCCAGCAGCTTGACCGGGACATCGGACGAGCAGTACTTC	CASSLTGTSDEQYF
TRBV18	TRBD2	TRBJ2-7	once	TGTGCCAGCTCATTTCCGGGACTAGGCGAGCAGTACTTC	CASSFPGLGEQYF
TRBV29-1	NA	TRBJ1-1	NA	TGCAGCGTTGAAGTGACAGGGAACACTGAAGCTTTCTTT	CSVEVTGNTEAFF
TRBV29-1	TRBD1	TRBJ2-3	NA	TGCAGCGTTATGGGACAGGTGGATACGCAGTATTTT	CSVMGQVDTQYF
TRBV5-3	NA	TRBJ1-4	NA	TGTGCCAGAGGCAGGGCAGGGGTTGAAAAACTGTTTTTT	CARGRAGVEKLFF
TRBV4-3	TRBD2	TRBJ2-7	NA	TGCGCCAGCAGCCAATCTAGCGGGGACTCCTACGAGCAGTACTTC	CASSQSSGDSYEQYF
TRBV28	TRBD2	TRBJ2-1	NA	TGTGCCAGCAGTTTAGGGACTAGCGGGGGGGCCGGTGAGCAGTTCTTC	CASSLGTSGGAGEQFF
TRBV28	TRBD1	TRBJ1-1	NA	TGTGCCAGCAGTAAAGAGAGGGGGCACACTGAAGCTTTCTTT	CASSKERGHTEAFF
TRBV4-3	NA	TRBJ1-5	NA	TGCGCCAGCAGCCAAGGGATCCCGGGGCCCCAGCATTTT	CASSQGIPGPQHF
TRBV13	NA	TRBJ1-5	NA	TGTGCCAGCAGCGTACGGGACTATAGCAATCAGCCCCAGCATTTT	CASSVRDYSNQPQHF
TRBV6-4	TRBD1	TRBJ1-2	NA	TGTGCCAGCAGTGAATCCGGGACAGGGGGCTCCCTCTATGGCTACACCTTC	CASSESGTGGSLYGYTF
TRBV6-6	TRBD1	TRBJ2-7	once	TGTGCCAGCTCCCTGACAGGGGTGTTTAGCGAGCAGTACTTC	CASSLTGVFSEQYF
TRBV7-9	TRBD1	TRBJ2-7	once	TGTGCCAGCAGCCCCGGGACAGGCAATTTTTACGAGCAGTACTTC	CASSPGTGNFYEQYF